These T cell receptor beta chains were read from a single sample in a study of early T cells in non-severe SARS-CoV-2 infection. TCRdb redid the calling of the 5' RACE reads with MiXCR, one entry per CDR3 protein. This sample has approximately 30,000 distinct CDR3 sequences, with 4.5% to 5% found just once. Sample: whole blood. The origin of the receptors is an adult who was a healthcare worker with PCR-confirmed SARS-CoV-2 infection or an uninfected control (not recorded which). CDR3s include the opening cysteine and the closing phenylalanine or tryptophan. D genes are given only for firm matches. Where a row states a size, it is once, few, many or the class of an expanded clone; other rows omit it.

TRBJ2-1 | TRBD2 | TRBV18 | few | TGTGCCAGCTCACCCGGACTAGCGGGGTCCTACAATGAGCAGTTCTTC | CASSPGLAGSYNEQFF
TRBJ2-2 | - | TRBV21-1 | - | TGTGCCAGCAGCAACGGGGACAGGGGATTCGGCGCGAACACCGGGGAGCTGTTTTTT | CASSNGDRGFGANTGELFF
TRBJ1-4 | - | TRBV6-5 | many | TGTGCCAGCAGCTTACGCGGACTGCTGCCCGAAAAACTGTTTTTT | CASSLRGLLPEKLFF
TRBJ2-7 | TRBD1 | TRBV4-3 | many | TGCGCCAGCAGCCAAAACTCACAGGGGTACTACGAGCAGTACTTC | CASSQNSQGYYEQYF
TRBJ2-3 | - | TRBV7-3 | many | TGTGCCAGCAGCTTAGGAGTAGTTGGCACAGATACGCAGTATTTT | CASSLGVVGTDTQYF
TRBJ2-5 | - | TRBV7-9 | many | TGTGCCAGCAGCTTAGCATCCGGGGGCGAGAAGACCCAGTACTTC | CASSLASGGEKTQYF
TRBJ2-7 | - | TRBV29-1 | - | TGCAGCGTCGCCGAGCTCGAGCAGTACTTC | CSVAELEQYF
TRBJ2-3 | - | TRBV4-3 | - | TGCGCCAGCAGCCCGGAGAAGGGGAGCACAGATACGCAGTATTTT | CASSPEKGSTDTQYF
TRBJ1-4 | TRBD1 | TRBV7-2 | many | TGTGCCAGCAGCCCCCTGGGGGACAGGGGGCATGAAAAACTGTTTTTT | CASSPLGDRGHEKLFF
TRBJ2-1 | - | TRBV19 | many | TGTGCCAGTAGTATCCGGTTCGGGAATGAGCAGTTCTTC | CASSIRFGNEQFF
TRBJ1-1 | - | TRBV12-3/TRBV12-4 | many | TGTGCCAGCAGTCAGACCGAGTCTATGAACACTGAAGCTTTCTTT | CASSQTESMNTEAFF
TRBJ2-7 | TRBD2 | TRBV18 | many | TGTGCCAGCTCACCAGGACTTAGCACTAGCGGGGGTTACGAGCAGTACTTC | CASSPGLSTSGGYEQYF
TRBJ1-2 | - | TRBV7-2 | many | TGTGCCAGCAGCTTAGGACAGACCTATGGCTACACCTTC | CASSLGQTYGYTF
TRBJ2-1 | - | TRBV20-1 | few | TGCAGTGCCCGAGTAGCTAGCTCCTACAATGAGCAGTTCTTC | CSARVASSYNEQFF
TRBJ1-5 | TRBD1 | TRBV6-1 | many | TGTGCCAGCAGTGAACACGGACAGGGTGGCCTCTATAGCAATCAGCCCCAGCATTTT | CASSEHGQGGLYSNQPQHF
TRBJ2-1 | - | TRBV7-9 | - | TGTGCCAGCAGCTCGGTCATGGGGAAGTTCTTC | CASSSVMGKFF
TRBJ2-1 | TRBD1 | TRBV14 | few | TGTGCCAGCAGCCAAGAAAGAGGGGGGACAGGCCACAATGAGCAGTTCTTC | CASSQERGGTGHNEQFF
TRBJ2-7 | TRBD1 | TRBV29-1 | many | TGCAGCGTTCCCGGGACAGGGTTGTACGAGCAGTACTTC | CSVPGTGLYEQYF
TRBJ1-2 | - | TRBV28 | - | TGTGCCAGCAGTCTCGCGGCTAACTATGGCTACACCTTC | CASSLAANYGYTF
TRBJ1-1 | - | TRBV29-1 | many | TGCAGCGTTTACTACACTGAAGCTTTCTTT | CSVYYTEAFF
TRBJ1-3 | TRBD1 | TRBV5-1 | many | TGCGCCAGCAGCTTGGGGACAGGGCGAAGAGCTGGAAACACCATATATTTT | CASSLGTGRRAGNTIYF
TRBJ1-5 | - | TRBV20-1 | many | TGCAGTGCTTCAATGGACAGCCGCAATCAGCCCCAGCATTTT | CSASMDSRNQPQHF
TRBJ1-1 | - | TRBV10-3 | few | TGTGCCATCAGCGCCTCAGGGAGGCCTGAAGCTTTCTTT | CAISASGRPEAFF
TRBJ1-1 | - | TRBV20-1 | many | TGCAGTGCTAGAGGTGAGGCAGGGATGAACACTGAAGCTTTCTTT | CSARGEAGMNTEAFF
TRBJ2-5 | - | TRBV19 | - | TGTGCCAGTAGTAGACCAGGCGACCAAGAGACCCAGTACTTC | CASSRPGDQETQYF
TRBJ2-7 | TRBD1 | TRBV24-1 | many | TGTGCCACCAGTGACGGACGACAGGGGACCGACGAGCAGTACTTC | CATSDGRQGTDEQYF
TRBJ1-1 | - | TRBV28 | few | TGTGCCAGCAGCCGAACAGGGACTGAAGCTTTCTTT | CASSRTGTEAFF
TRBJ1-2 | - | TRBV12-5 | many | TGTGCTAGTGGTCGTTTCCCCCTGCAGGGCCAGACTCATGGCTACACCTTC | CASGRFPLQGQTHGYTF
TRBJ1-2 | TRBD1 | TRBV12-3/TRBV12-4 | few | TGTGCCAGCAGTCCCTTGGAGGGGGCATCCTATGGCTACACCTTC | CASSPLEGASYGYTF
TRBJ2-5 | - | TRBV9 | many | TGTGCCAGCAGCTCCCAGGGGGACTTGCAGACCCAGTACTTC | CASSSQGDLQTQYF
TRBJ2-6 | - | TRBV5-1 | many | TGCGCCAGCAGCTTAGGACGGAACTCTGGGGCCAACGTCCTGACTTTC | CASSLGRNSGANVLTF
TRBJ2-5 | TRBD2 | TRBV12-3/TRBV12-4 | many | TGTGCCAGCAGCTTGACTAGCCTAGAGACCCAGTACTTC | CASSLTSLETQYF
TRBJ1-6 | - | TRBV10-3 | many | TGTGCCATCAGCCAACCTACCCAGGGGAGAAATTCACCCCTCCACTTT | CAISQPTQGRNSPLHF
TRBJ1-1 | - | TRBV14 | many | TGTGCCAGCAGCTTACTACAGATTAACACTGAAGCTTTCTTT | CASSLLQINTEAFF
TRBJ2-6 | - | TRBV19 | many | TGTGCCAGTAGTATTGACGGGCACTCTGGGGCCAACGTCCTGACTTTC | CASSIDGHSGANVLTF
TRBJ1-4 | - | TRBV11-2 | - | TGTGCCAGCAGCTCCGGACAGCTTGCAACTAATGAAAAACTGTTTTTT | CASSSGQLATNEKLFF
TRBJ1-5 | TRBD1 | TRBV7-2 | many | TGTGCCAGCAGCTTATCCGGGACAGGAAATCAGCCCCAGCATTTT | CASSLSGTGNQPQHF
TRBJ2-3 | TRBD2 | TRBV7-2 | many | TGTGCCAGCAGCTTACTTAGCGGGGGGACCACAGATACGCAGTATTTT | CASSLLSGGTTDTQYF
TRBJ1-6 | - | TRBV20-1 | many | TGCAGTGCTACGATCCTGGGCTCCTATAATTCACCCCTCCACTTT | CSATILGSYNSPLHF
TRBJ1-2 | - | TRBV9 | - | TGTGCCAGCAGCGTAGACCTTAACTATGGCTACACCTTC | CASSVDLNYGYTF
TRBJ2-3 | - | TRBV4-1 | few | TGCGCCAGCAGTCATATTTCCCCAGATACGCAGTATTTT | CASSHISPDTQYF
TRBJ1-2 | - | TRBV27 | many | TGTGCCAGCAGTTTTCGTGAGACAGGAAAAGCTAACTATGGCTACACCTTC | CASSFRETGKANYGYTF
TRBJ1-5 | - | TRBV27 | - | TGTGCCAGCAGTTTATTGGGGAGCAATCAGCCCCAGCATTTT | CASSLLGSNQPQHF
TRBJ2-3 | - | TRBV7-9 | many | TGTGCCAGCAGCTCGCTAGCTGAAAGCACAGATACGCAGTATTTT | CASSSLAESTDTQYF
TRBJ2-5 | TRBD2 | TRBV4-3 | many | TGCGCCAGCAGCCAAGAACGATGGGGAGCGGGGGCGCACCAAGAGACCCAGTACTTC | CASSQERWGAGAHQETQYF
TRBJ2-7 | TRBD2 | TRBV3-1 | few | TGTGCTGCAGCGCTGGCGGGGGGCCGAGAGCAGTACTTC | CAAALAGGREQYF
TRBJ1-2 | TRBD1 | TRBV11-2 | - | TGTGCCAGCAGCCCCCGGACAGGGCCCGCTGGCTATGGCTACACCTTC | CASSPRTGPAGYGYTF
TRBJ1-6 | - | TRBV2 | many | TGTGCCATCACCGGGACATATAATTCACCCCTCCACTTT | CAITGTYNSPLHF
TRBJ1-1 | TRBD1 | TRBV3-1 | many | TGTGCCAGCAGCCCGCAGGGGGGTCTCGGCACTGAAGCTTTCTTT | CASSPQGGLGTEAFF
TRBJ2-7 | - | TRBV7-2 | many | TGTGCCAGCAGCCCCGGGACATTGAGCTCCTACGAGCAGTACTTC | CASSPGTLSSYEQYF
TRBJ2-1 | - | TRBV7-6 | - | TGTGCCAGCAGCTTAAGGCTAGAGGGAACACATGAGCAGTTCTTC | CASSLRLEGTHEQFF
TRBJ1-4 | - | TRBV7-9 | many | TGTGCCAGCAGCTTAGCTCTGGGCCACGACCCAGTAAATGAAAAACTGTTTTTT | CASSLALGHDPVNEKLFF
TRBJ2-7 | - | TRBV29-1 | few | TGCAGCGTTGCACACAGCTACGAGCAGTACTTC | CSVAHSYEQYF
TRBJ1-5 | TRBD1 | TRBV28 | many | TGTGCCAGCAGCCAGGGACAGGGGGCGGGTCAGCCCCAGCATTTT | CASSQGQGAGQPQHF
TRBJ2-3 | TRBD2 | TRBV5-4 | many | TGTGCCAGCAGCACGAAGCGGGGGGGCCGAACAGATACGCAGTATTTT | CASSTKRGGRTDTQYF